The clone carrying this TCR beta chain was recorded a few times. The data are from a study of identical twins. TCRdb independently ran MiXCR on the 5' RACE reads; one entry per CDR3 protein. The sample contains 1.5 million to 2 million distinct CDR3 sequences, under 35% of which appear only once. There are 16 residues in the CDR3. Losses at the gene ends were 7 bases for V and 2 bases for J; bases not matched to a gene: 9. From germline, CDR1 is SGHRS and CDR2 YFSETQ. The sequenced material came from cord blood. The genes are TRBV5-1 and TRBJ1-6; 7 nucleotides line up with TRBD1. This receptor was identified in a newborn girl in good health. The CDR3 DNA reads as TGCGCCAGCCCCCTAAGACAGGGCGCCTATAATTCACCCCTCCACTTT. This sequence encodes CASPLRQGAYNSPLHF. The whole variable domain, filled in from reference TRBV5-1 and TRBJ1-6, reads KAGVTQTPRYLIKTRGQQVTLSCSPISGHRSVSWYQQTPGQGLQFLFEYFSETQRNKGNFPGRFSGRQFSNSRSEMNVSTLELGDSALYLCASPLRQGAYNSPLHFGNGTRLTVT.